This T cell receptor (beta chain) is drawn from a study of cytomegalovirus exposure and HLA in healthy donors. For the study at large: Inside one of the first data releases sat about 85 million unique TCRs taken from HLA-typed donors. When 398 donors were genotyped, roughly four fifths of them were found to fall in the Caucasian-associated ancestry cluster. Regarding the study as a whole: Among the most significant clusters, several appeared linked to common viral pathogens in a later analysis.

J lost 5 bases, V lost 8 bases, and 9 bases had no gene match. Germline assignment: CDR1 SEHNR and CDR2 FQNEAQ (reference sequence). The CDR3 is made up of 15 amino acids. The primer mix had 60 Vbeta and 13 Jbeta primers. Data came from immunoSEQ multiplex PCR; TCRdb stores just in-frame clones and leaves some out. The table lists about 240,000 clones, around 80% of them singletons. Points on this clone: Its antigen is still unknown.

The genes are TRBV7-9 and TRBJ2-2; 9 bases map to TRBD2. Input material: PBMCs. This clonotype originated in a boy between 10 and 17 years old in good health and CMV-seronegative. The CDR3 loop reads CASVPGLARTGELFF. In DNA, the CDR3 is TGTGCCAGCGTCCCGGGACTAGCCCGAACCGGGGAGCTGTTTTTT.